This T cell receptor beta chain was obtained from a study of CD8+ T cells in alopecia areata. This clone occurred a few times. Reverse transcribed after extraction, RNA yielded cDNA as the sequencing template. Clones were sequenced by immunoSEQ multiplex PCR, and TCRdb holds only the in-frame ones, with some missing. The sample holds roughly 40,000 clones, under 65% seen once. This CDR3 spans 14 amino acids. Germline V CDR1 and CDR2: SQVTM, ANQGSEA. The germline V and J ends were trimmed by 4 bases and 5 bases, with 17 bases remaining between them. In a few patients, CD4+ T cells were split by CD25+CD127- sorting. Patients with alopecia areata provided lesional scalp punch biopsies as well as peripheral blood.

The chain links TRBV29-1 to TRBJ2-5; TRBD1 is a possible D gene (6 bases). The source is a human donor with alopecia areata. Sample: CD4+ Tregs sorted from blood. The CDR3 bases are TGCAGCGTTGTGGGGACAACCAATTGGGAGACCCAGTACTTC. Amino acid sequence: CSVVGTTNWETQYF.